A selection of T cell receptor beta chains follows, all from one sample in a study of cytomegalovirus exposure and HLA in healthy donors. Produced via immunoSEQ multiplex PCR; TCRdb's table is partial and in-frame only. The sample contains under 200,000 clones, approximately 12% of which appear only once. Source material: PBMCs. These receptors all come from a man aged 45-60 years in good health and CMV-seropositive. Each CDR3 is given with its conserved first and last residue. D genes are given only for firm matches. Clone size, where shown, is once, few, many, or a class for clones that have expanded.

CDR3 protein	CDR3 DNA	D gene	V gene	J gene	clone size
CASSQDPLAGFTEAFF	TGCGCCAGCAGCCAAGATCCCCTGGCTGGCTTCACTGAAGCTTTCTTT	.	TRBV4-3	TRBJ1-1	.
CASSDHQGRAPLHF	TGTGCCAGCAGTGACCATCAGGGAAGGGCACCCCTCCACTTT	.	TRBV6-4	TRBJ1-6	.
CASSYSAGGEGYTF	TGTGCCAGCAGCTACTCGGCCGGGGGGGAAGGCTACACCTTC	.	TRBV6-5	TRBJ1-2	few
CASSQESGQLNQPQHF	TGCGCCAGCAGCCAGGAATCCGGACAGCTCAATCAGCCCCAGCATTTT	.	TRBV4-1	TRBJ1-5	.
CASRRGPNTGELFF	TGTGCCAGCAGGCGGGGGCCAAACACCGGGGAGCTGTTTTTT	.	TRBV9	TRBJ2-2	.
CASSFSQGRQTQYF	TGCGCCAGCAGCTTCTCACAGGGAAGACAGACCCAGTACTTC	.	TRBV5-1	TRBJ2-5	.
CAISESVAIGEQYF	TGTGCCATCAGTGAGTCGGTAGCGATAGGGGAGCAGTACTTC	.	TRBV10-3	TRBJ2-7	.
CASSQDGTGEETQYF	TGCGCCAGCAGCCAAGATGGGACAGGGGAGGAGACCCAGTACTTC	TRBD1	TRBV4-3	TRBJ2-5	.
CASSNRDREQFF	TGTGCCAGCAGCAACAGGGATCGGGAGCAGTTCTTC	.	TRBV7-9	TRBJ2-1	.
CASSVGTAVETQYF	TGTGCCAGCAGCGTAGGAACAGCGGTCGAGACCCAGTACTTC	.	TRBV9	TRBJ2-5	.
CASSLNGGSGYTF	TGTGCCAGTAGTCTAAACGGGGGGAGCGGCTACACCTTC	.	TRBV19	TRBJ1-2	.
CSVVSGPVTQYF	TGCAGCGTTGTATCGGGTCCTGTGACCCAGTACTTC	.	TRBV29-1	TRBJ2-5	few
CASSPEGQGRYGYTF	TGTGCCAGCAGCCCTGAGGGACAGGGACGCTATGGCTACACCTTC	TRBD1	TRBV9	TRBJ1-2	.
CASTGQGGSNQPQHF	TGTGCCAGCACCGGACAGGGGGGGAGCAATCAGCCCCAGCATTTT	TRBD1	TRBV2	TRBJ1-5	.
CASTTRTGDTSNQPQHF	TGTGCCAGTACGACGAGGACAGGAGATACTAGCAATCAGCCCCAGCATTTT	TRBD1	TRBV19	TRBJ1-5	.
CASSLVGAGELFF	TGTGCCAGCAGCTTGGTGGGCGCCGGGGAGCTGTTTTTT	.	TRBV7-8	TRBJ2-2	few
CASSPAEGLSYGYTF	TGTGCCAGCAGCCCGGCGGAGGGACTGAGCTATGGCTACACCTTC	.	TRBV4-2	TRBJ1-2	few
CSVDITSGGFGETQYF	TGCAGCGTTGACATCACTAGCGGGGGTTTCGGAGAGACCCAGTACTTC	TRBD2	TRBV29-1	TRBJ2-5	few
CASSLGTGDYNSPLHF	TGTGCCAGCAGCTTGGGGACAGGGGATTATAATTCACCCCTCCACTTT	TRBD1	TRBV5-6	TRBJ1-6	few
CASSQVEGRGPGGQFF	TGCGCCAGCAGCCAAGTAGAGGGCAGGGGTCCCGGTGGGCAGTTCTTC	.	TRBV4-3	TRBJ2-1	.
CASSWGGPNYGSTF	TGTGCCAGCAGTTGGGGGGGACCTAACTATGGCTCCACCTTC	.	TRBV6-5	TRBJ1-2	few
CATRSETQYF	TGTGCCACCCGGTCGGAGACCCAGTACTTC	.	TRBV28	TRBJ2-5	.
CASSQDPRRGREKLFF	TGCGCCAGCAGCCAAGATCCGCGCAGGGGAAGGGAAAAACTGTTTTTT	.	TRBV4-3	TRBJ1-4	few
CSVLAASYGNTIYF	TGCAGCGTCTTGGCGGCGAGCTATGGAAACACCATATATTTT	.	TRBV29-1	TRBJ1-3	few
CASSPDSTEQYF	TGTGCCAGCAGCCCGGACAGCACGGAGCAGTACTTC	.	TRBV4-2	TRBJ2-7	.
CASSEGQGGRETQYF	TGTGCCAGCAGTGAGGGACAGGGGGGGAGGGAGACCCAGTACTTC	TRBD1	TRBV6-1	TRBJ2-5	few
CASRLSGGYNEQFF	TGTGCCAGCCGACTAAGCGGGGGCTACAATGAGCAGTTCTTC	TRBD2	TRBV2	TRBJ2-1	.
CASSLYVGRQNEKLFF	TGTGCCAGCAGCTTATATGTTGGCAGGCAAAATGAAAAACTGTTTTTT	.	TRBV11-2	TRBJ1-4	few
CASSHDRGDTQYF	TGTGCCAGCAGCCATGACAGGGGCGATACGCAGTATTTT	TRBD1	TRBV5-4	TRBJ2-3	.
CASMSGGAADTQYF	TGTGCCAGCATGTCCGGGGGGGCAGCAGATACGCAGTATTTT	TRBD2	TRBV28	TRBJ2-3	.
CASSPKGRGLAGAGELFF	TGTGCCAGCAGCCCGAAGGGGAGGGGACTAGCGGGGGCCGGGGAGCTGTTTTTT	TRBD2	TRBV7-2	TRBJ2-2	.
CASSEAGQRTDTQYF	TGTGCCAGCAGTGAAGCGGGGCAAAGGACAGATACGCAGTATTTT	.	TRBV6-1	TRBJ2-3	few
CASTGLSYEQYF	TGTGCCAGCACAGGGCTGTCCTACGAGCAGTACTTC	.	TRBV6-1	TRBJ2-7	few
CASSSNRGGTEAFF	TGTGCCAGCAGCTCTAACAGGGGGGGTACTGAAGCTTTCTTT	TRBD1	TRBV7-2	TRBJ1-1	.
CASSKVHREREWDTQYF	TGTGCCAGCAGCAAGGTCCACAGGGAAAGGGAGTGGGATACGCAGTATTTT	.	TRBV21-1	TRBJ2-3	.
CASGLTGGGQPQHF	TGTGCCAGCGGATTGACAGGGGGCGGGCAGCCCCAGCATTTT	TRBD1	TRBV2	TRBJ1-5	.
CASSVALNTEAFF	TGTGCCAGCAGCGTGGCCCTGAACACTGAAGCTTTCTTT	.	TRBV9	TRBJ1-1	.
CASSPRGGSYNEQFF	TGTGCCAGCAGTCCACGGGGGGGGTCCTACAATGAGCAGTTCTTC	TRBD2	TRBV27	TRBJ2-1	few
CASSSLGQGAWEQYF	TGTGCCAGCAGCTCGCTGGGACAGGGGGCGTGGGAGCAGTACTTC	TRBD1	TRBV11-2	TRBJ2-7	.
CASSQETGTQPQHF	TGCGCCAGCAGCCAAGAGACAGGGACTCAGCCCCAGCATTTT	TRBD1	TRBV4-3	TRBJ1-5	.
CASSLGGQPGEKLFF	TGTGCCAGCAGCTTGGGGGGACAGCCTGGTGAAAAACTGTTTTTT	TRBD1	TRBV5-5	TRBJ1-4	few
CSVGQAGTEAFF	TGCAGCGTTGGACAGGCGGGCACTGAAGCTTTCTTT	.	TRBV29-1	TRBJ1-1	few
CASSLHQASGNTIYF	TGTGCCAGCAGTCTTCACCAGGCCTCTGGAAACACCATATATTTT	.	TRBV6-6	TRBJ1-3	.
CASSPGLSYEQYF	TGTGCCAGCAGCCCGGGACTATCCTACGAGCAGTACTTC	TRBD2	TRBV5-4	TRBJ2-7	few
CASSYRQYNSPLHF	TGTGCCAGCAGCTACCGACAGTATAATTCACCCCTCCACTTT	.	TRBV5-6	TRBJ1-6	few
CATSRGLAGGENEQFF	TGTGCCACCAGCAGAGGATTAGCGGGGGGGGAGAATGAGCAGTTCTTC	TRBD2	TRBV15	TRBJ2-1	few
CASSLAYTEAFF	TGTGCCAGCAGCTTGGCCTACACTGAAGCTTTCTTT	.	TRBV28	TRBJ1-1	.
CASSPTGVGEKLFF	TGTGCCAGCAGCCCAACAGGGGTCGGAGAAAAACTGTTTTTT	TRBD1	TRBV7-2	TRBJ1-4	.
CASSARDSEAFF	TGTGCCAGCAGCGCCCGGGACAGTGAAGCTTTCTTT	TRBD1	TRBV9	TRBJ1-1	few
CRSDRGGTEAFF	TGCAGATCGGACAGGGGTGGGACTGAAGCTTTCTTT	TRBD1	TRBV29-1	TRBJ1-1	once
CASSLEAGMNEQYF	TGCGCCAGCAGCTTGGAGGCAGGGATGAACGAGCAGTACTTC	.	TRBV5-1	TRBJ2-7	.
CASSELTAYSNQPQHF	TGTGCCAGCAGTGAATTGACAGCCTATAGCAATCAGCCCCAGCATTTT	.	TRBV2	TRBJ1-5	.
CASSQDHLRVAGNTIYF	TGCGCCAGCAGCCAAGATCATCTTCGGGTAGCTGGAAACACCATATATTTT	.	TRBV4-3	TRBJ1-3	.